The 2 T cell receptor beta chains given below trace back to one sample, sequenced in a study of graft-versus-host responses after intestinal transplantation. Measured with immunoSEQ multiplex PCR; TCRdb has only the in-frame clones, and not every one. The data show some 19,000 clones, 35% to 50% seen once. Researchers placed some 200,000 CFSE-labeled responder cells in culture with some 200,000 irradiated, violet-dye-labeled stimulator cells. Sequencing used alloreactive CD8+ T cells from a mixed lymphocyte reaction culture, obtained before intestinal transplant. Subset of the sample: CFSE-low proliferating T cells sorted from roughly six-day pre-transplant mixed lymphocyte reaction (GvH or HvG direction). The origin of the receptors is a human patient who received an intestinal transplant.

This chain connects TRBV27 to TRBJ1-2; the match to TRBD1 covers 9 bases. V gave up 8 bases and J gave up 0 bases; unmatched junction bases: 10. CDR1 MNHEY and CDR2 SMNVEV come from the germline V gene (reference sequence). The CDR3 length is 16 residues. The CDR3 nucleotides are TGTGCCAGCGGATGGACAGGGGCGGAATCTAACTATGGCTACACCTTC. Its translation: CASGWTGAESNYGYTF.

This chain links TRBV4-1 with TRBJ1-3; D unclear. The V end was cut by 0 bases, the J end by 4 bases, with 13 bases between. CDR1 is MGHRA, CDR2 YSYEKL, per germline. The CDR3 covers 16 residues. The chain's CDR3 is CASSQEGWLEGNTIYF. The CDR3 DNA is TGCGCCAGCAGCCAAGAAGGCTGGCTGGAAGGAAACACCATATATTTT.